These 4 T cell receptor beta chains were all obtained from the same sample, sequenced in a study of cytomegalovirus exposure and HLA in healthy donors. PCR involved 60 Vbeta and 13 Jbeta primers. TCRdb's copy holds only in-frame clones and misses some; the assay was immunoSEQ multiplex PCR. The sample has 100,000 to 150,000 clones, around four fifths seen once. Sequenced: PBMCs. These receptors originate from a man under 40 in good health and CMV-seronegative.

The rearrangement joins TRBV28 to TRBJ2-7; D is uncertain. V lost 3 bases, J lost 2 bases, and 8 bases lay in between. CDR1 is MDHEN, CDR2 SYDVKM, per germline. The CDR3 totals 13 residues. The CDR3 protein is CASSFAAPYEQYF. The CDR3 DNA reads as TGTGCCAGCAGTTTCGCGGCGCCCTACGAGCAGTACTTC.

This clone showed up just a few times. This chain uses TRBV2 with TRBJ2-1; tentative D call: TRBD1 (5 bases). The CDR3 has 13 residues. Germline V gene lookup returns CDR1 SNHLY and CDR2 FYNNEI. Trimming took 3 bases from V and 10 from J, leaving 13 bases between them. The DNA for the CDR3 is TGTGCCAGCAGTGATTCAGGGTTGGTGGAGCAGTTCTTC. Translated, it gives CASSDSGLVEQFF.

This rearrangement joins TRBV28 to TRBJ1-1; D is undetermined. V was clipped by 7 bases and J by 1 base, with 4 bases between them. The CDR3 covers 11 residues. CDR1 and CDR2 from the germline V gene are MDHEN and SYDVKM. As DNA, the CDR3 is TGTGCCAGCAACAAGAACACTGAAGCTTTCTTT. Protein: CASNKNTEAFF.

V usage is TRBV6-5 and J usage is TRBJ2-5; 8 bases agree with TRBD2. Germline CDR1 and CDR2: MNHEY and SVGAGI. Trimming at V came to 5 bases and at J to 4 bases, leaving 0 bases not matched to a gene. The CDR3 contains 12 residues. The CDR3 sequence is CASSRGGETQYF. The CDR3 DNA sequence: TGTGCCAGCAGTCGGGGGGGAGAGACCCAGTACTTC.